The 19 T cell receptor beta chains reported below all come from one sample, sequenced in a study of cytomegalovirus exposure and HLA in healthy donors. Primers included in the PCR were 60 Vbeta and 13 Jbeta primers. Produced via immunoSEQ multiplex PCR; TCRdb's table is partial and in-frame only. This table has 100,000 to 150,000 clones, around four fifths appearing once. Material: PBMCs. The receptors derive from a male donor in good health and CMV-seronegative.

There are a few counts of this clone. The chain links TRBV6-4 to TRBJ1-1, with 9 bases identical to TRBD1. This CDR3 is built from 14 residues. Germline lookup yields CDR1 MRHNA and CDR2 SNTAGT. The J segment lost 1 base and the V segment lost 6 bases, leaving 3 bases of the junction unmatched. CDR3: CASREQGANTEAFF. In nucleotides, the CDR3 is TGTGCCAGCAGGGAACAGGGGGCGAACACTGAAGCTTTCTTT.

The table lists this clone with a count of one. The genes are TRBV7-8 and TRBJ1-5; TRBD1 agrees at 10 bases. The germline CDR1 and CDR2 sequences are SGHVS and FQNEAQ. This CDR3 comprises 14 residues. Trimming cost V 4 bases and J 4 bases; bases outside gene matches: 1. The CDR3: CASSSGQGNQPQHF. The CDR3 DNA reads TGTGCCAGCAGCTCGGGACAGGGGAATCAGCCCCAGCATTTT.

V gene TRBV30 combines with J gene TRBJ2-5; D possibly corresponds to TRBD2 (5 bases). This CDR3 comprises 14 residues. The germline V gene has CDR1 GTSNPN and CDR2 SVGIG (reference sequence). Between the trimmed V and J ends, which lost 2 bases and 1 base, there was a span of 11 bases. The CDR3: CAWSMSSSQETQYF. CDR3 DNA sequence: TGTGCCTGGAGTATGTCTAGCAGCCAAGAGACCCAGTACTTC.

The CDR3 region is CASRQGKEQYF. CDR3 DNA: TGTGCCAGCAGGCAGGGTAAGGAGCAGTACTTC. This chain uses TRBV27 with TRBJ2-5; weak D call: TRBD1 (5 bases). The V gene's germline CDR1 is MNHEY and CDR2 SMNVEV (reference sequence). Deletions cut 6 bases from V and 11 bases from J, with 13 bases between. The CDR3 length is 11 residues.

The J gene is TRBJ2-7, the V gene TRBV19, with 9 bases lining up with TRBD2. Germline V lookup: CDR1 LNHDA, CDR2 SQIVND (reference sequence). V shed 3 bases, J shed 6 bases, and the junction held 3 bases outside the gene matches. CDR3 length equals 13 residues. CDR3 protein: CASSMTSGLEQYF. In DNA form, the CDR3 reads TGTGCCAGTAGTATGACTAGCGGTCTCGAGCAGTACTTC. Together with reference TRBV19 and TRBJ2-7, the CDR3 gives the full variable domain: DGGITQSPKYLFRKEGQNVTLSCEQNLNHDAMYWYRQDPGQGLRLIYYSQIVNDFQKGDIAEGYSVSREKKESFPLTVTSAQKNPTAFYLCASSMTSGLEQYFGPGTRLTVT.

The chain combines TRBV4-2 with TRBJ1-1; tentative D call: TRBD1 (6 bases). The CDR3 totals 13 residues. CDR1 is LGHNA and CDR2 is YNFKEQ in the germline V gene. Trimming cost V 5 bases and J 1 base, with 8 bases left between them. The CDR3 DNA reads TGTGCCAGCAGCAAACAGGGGAACACTGAAGCTTTCTTT. It encodes CASSKQGNTEAFF.

The V and J genes are TRBV28 and TRBJ2-3; TRBD2 matches at 7 bases. The CDR3 runs to 13 residues. V dropped 8 bases and J dropped 5; count of bases not matched to a gene: 7. The germline gives CDR1 MDHEN, CDR2 SYDVKM. The CDR3 nucleotides read TGTGCCAGCCGCGGGAGTGCTATAGATACGCAGTATTTT. This gives the protein CASRGSAIDTQYF.

V gene TRBV27 combines with J gene TRBJ2-7; D unclear. Germline CDR1 reads MNHEY; CDR2 reads SMNVEV (reference sequence). V shed 5 bases and J shed 9 bases, with 17 bases lying between them. The CDR3 extends over 13 amino acids. CDR3 loop: CASSPGLGWMQYF. CDR3 coding DNA: TGTGCCAGCAGTCCGGGTCTGGGTTGGATGCAGTACTTC.

V is TRBV6-1 and J is TRBJ2-1, with 7 bases that match TRBD2. CDR3 length: 16 amino acids. Unmatched junction bases numbered 13, after V lost 1 base and J lost 10 bases. CDR1 and CDR2 from the germline V gene are MNHNS and SASEGT. This chain's CDR3 is CASSEGSAGVSGEQFF. CDR3 bases: TGTGCCAGCAGTGAAGGGTCGGCGGGAGTCTCTGGCGAGCAGTTCTTC.

The J gene is TRBJ2-1, the V gene TRBV6-1; TRBD2 matches 14 bases. Trimming cost V 7 bases and J 10 bases; bases outside gene matches: 6. The CDR3 is 14 residues long. Germline-derived CDR1 and CDR2 are MNHNS and SASEGT. The CDR3 reads CASKTSGGAPEQFF. The CDR3 nucleotides read TGTGCCAGCAAGACTAGCGGGGGGGCCCCAGAGCAGTTCTTC.

V and J are TRBV5-1 and TRBJ1-3, with D possibly being TRBD1 (5 bases). V lost 1 base to trimming and J lost 1 base, with 12 bases between them. This CDR3 contains 16 residues. The germline gives CDR1 SGHRS, CDR2 YFSETQ. The CDR3 coding sequence is TGCGCCAGCAGCTTGACAGGCAAAGAGTCTGGAAACACCATATATTTT. It specifies CASSLTGKESGNTIYF.

This clone was counted once. V usage is TRBV11-2 and J usage is TRBJ2-3; 8 bases map to TRBD2. Germline V gives CDR1 SGHAT, CDR2 FQNNGV. The J segment lost 1 base and the V segment lost 6 bases, leaving 6 bases of the junction unmatched. The CDR3 sequence is 15 residues long. The CDR3 region is CASRQAGVGTDTQYF. The DNA of the CDR3 is TGTGCCAGCAGGCAAGCGGGAGTCGGCACAGATACGCAGTATTTT.

This chain connects TRBV15 to TRBJ1-1; the match to TRBD1 covers 7 bases. Germline V lookup: CDR1 LNHNV, CDR2 YYDKDF (reference sequence). The CDR3 length is 13 residues. Trimming took 4 bases from V and 4 from J; bases not matched to a gene: 3. The CDR3 bases are TGTGCCACCAGCACAACAGGGGTCACTGAAGCTTTCTTT. Its protein is CATSTTGVTEAFF.

CDR3 amino acids: CASTGSNQPQHF. The CDR3 region has the DNA TGTGCCAGCACGGGTAGCAATCAGCCCCAGCATTTT. The rearrangement uses TRBV2 and TRBJ1-5, with D uncertain. The V end lost 7 bases, the J end lost 0 bases, and 4 bases lay between the germline ends. The germline V gene has CDR1 SNHLY and CDR2 FYNNEI. The CDR3 is made up of 12 amino acids.

V gene TRBV7-8 combines with J gene TRBJ2-5; 11 nucleotides match TRBD1. Looked up from germline, CDR1 is SGHVS and CDR2 is FQNEAQ. With V trimmed by 1 base and J by 2 bases, 0 bases remained unmatched. This CDR3 spans 15 amino acids. CDR3 sequence (DNA): TGTGCCAGCAGCTTAGGGGACAGGGGGCAAGAGACCCAGTACTTC. Translating it yields CASSLGDRGQETQYF.

The chain combines TRBV18 with TRBJ2-7; 9 bases fit TRBD2. V lost 3 bases and J lost 5; bases outside the gene matches: 8. CDR1 is KGHSH, CDR2 LQKENI, per germline. This CDR3 spans 15 amino acids. The CDR3 loop is CASSPISGSVNEQYF. CDR3 nucleotide sequence: TGTGCCAGCTCACCTATTAGCGGGAGTGTCAACGAGCAGTACTTC.

The V call is TRBV7-2, the J call TRBJ2-1; perhaps TRBD2 as D (6 bases). This CDR3 region has 17 residues. CDR1 is SGHTA, CDR2 FQGNSA, per germline. V gave up 5 bases and J gave up 2 bases, with 19 bases separating them. The CDR3 bases are TGTGCCAGCAGCCCCCAGGGTAAGGCGGGACCCTACAATGAGCAGTTCTTC. This gives the protein CASSPQGKAGPYNEQFF.

In this sample, this clone turned up once. The chain joins TRBV5-6 to TRBJ2-1; the match to TRBD2 covers 9 bases. The germline V gene encodes CDR1 SGHDT and CDR2 YYEEEE. The CDR3 sequence is 17 residues long. V lost 0 bases and J lost 8; bases outside the gene matches: 12. The CDR3: CASSLEVAGAPGYEQFF. In DNA form, the CDR3 reads TGTGCCAGCAGCTTGGAGGTAGCGGGAGCTCCAGGCTATGAGCAGTTCTTC.

The CDR3 loop is CASSGTGVGRQPQHF. The CDR3 nucleotides are TGTGCCAGTTCTGGGACAGGGGTGGGCAGGCAGCCCCAGCATTTT. The chain couples TRBV19 to TRBJ1-5, with TRBD1 identical over 10 bases. With V trimmed by 8 bases and J by 7 bases, 11 bases remained unmatched. Germline values: CDR1 LNHDA, CDR2 SQIVND (reference sequence). This CDR3 is 15 amino acids long.